This TCR beta chain was documented in a study of cytomegalovirus exposure and HLA in healthy donors. The wider study: As an earlier analysis found, roughly 180 million T cells yielded some 120 million unique TCR beta sequences. Early released data comprised approximately 85 million unique TCRs from HLA-typed donors.

Study observations and caveats: Available immune exposure information was restricted to CMV serostatus only. Cytomegalovirus status was reportedly diagnosed by the classifier with high sensitivity and specificity.

V shed 6 bases, J shed 0 bases, and the junction held 4 bases outside the gene matches. CDR1 and CDR2 (germline): SGHTA, FQGNSA. CDR3 length equals 15 residues. The PCR had 60 Vbeta and 13 Jbeta primers. Here immunoSEQ multiplex PCR was the method, and the copy in TCRdb shows in-frame clones only, minus some. Seen here are 90,000 to 100,000 clones, 82% observed once, and the top ten hold approximately 3.9%. This clone was seen only once. Its antigen is undetermined. This chain links TRBV7-2 with TRBJ2-7; 11 bases line up with TRBD2. The receptor was isolated from a man in his fifties in good health and CMV-seronegative. Material for sequencing was PBMCs. The CDR3: CASRLTSGDSYEQYF. CDR3 bases: TGTGCCAGCAGGCTGACTAGCGGGGACTCCTACGAGCAGTACTTC.